The 12 T cell receptor beta chains given below trace back to one sample, sequenced in a study of blood T cell repertoires in COVID-19. Here immunoSEQ multiplex PCR was the method, and the copy in TCRdb shows in-frame clones only, minus some. The data contain 140,000 or so clones, around 72% of them singletons. Sequenced input: peripheral blood. The source is a woman in her sixties with acute or convalescent COVID-19.

The chain recombines TRBV28 with TRBJ1-2; 9 bases are shared with TRBD1. V lost 4 bases, J lost 2 bases, and 2 bases stayed unmatched. Germline V gives CDR1 MDHEN, CDR2 SYDVKM. The CDR3 extends over 14 amino acids. The CDR3 DNA is TGTGCCAGCAGTTCGACAGGGGGGAACTATGGCTACACCTTC. As protein: CASSSTGGNYGYTF.

This clone has at least ten counts. The V call is TRBV5-1, the J call TRBJ2-3; D possibly corresponds to TRBD2 (6 bases). This CDR3 has 17 amino acids. Between the trimmed V and J ends, which lost 3 bases and 3 bases, there was a span of 20 bases. Germline CDR1 SGHRS, CDR2 YFSETQ. CDR3 nucleotides: TGCGCCAGCAGCTCCTCATCTATAGCGGAGAGTACAGATACGCAGTATTTT. Its protein product is CASSSSSIAESTDTQYF.

The V and J genes are TRBV12-2 and TRBJ2-5; the table's D call, TRBD2, was not checked against the DNA. TRBV12-2 is a documented pseudogene. This CDR3 is built from 16 residues. CDR3 coding DNA: TGTGCAAGTCCCTTAGAAGGGCGGGAGGGCCTCGGGACCCAGTACTTC. It specifies CASPLEGREGLGTQYF.

The rearrangement links TRBV3-1 (or the pseudogene TRBV3-2) to TRBJ2-1; 7 bases agree with TRBD2. CDR3 length: 15 residues. Per the germline V gene, CDR1 is LGHDT and CDR2 is YNNKEL (reference sequence). The V and J ends lost 2 bases and 3 bases, in that order; junction bases with no gene match: 4. CDR3 sequence (DNA): TGTGCCAGCAGCCAACTAGCGGCCCTCTACAATGAGCAGTTCTTC. Protein sequence: CASSQLAALYNEQFF.

This clone has only a few counts. This chain links TRBV2 with TRBJ2-2; tentative D call: TRBD2 (5 bases). Germline CDR1 reads SNHLY; CDR2 reads FYNNEI. Trimming stripped 6 bases from V and 4 bases from J, with 15 bases between. This CDR3 spans 15 amino acids. This CDR3 reads CASSPSGVGTGELFF. The DNA for the CDR3 is TGTGCCAGCAGCCCGAGCGGAGTCGGCACCGGGGAGCTGTTTTTT.

The chain links TRBV6-6 to TRBJ2-7; 8 bases line up with TRBD2. The CDR3 spans 12 residues. Germline values: CDR1 MNHNY, CDR2 SVGAGI (reference sequence). The V gene end was trimmed by 7 bases and the J gene end by 6 bases; junction bases not matched to a gene: 5. This chain's CDR3 is CASTAGAGEQYF. CDR3 in DNA: TGTGCCAGCACAGCGGGAGCGGGCGAGCAGTACTTC.

The chain employs TRBV28 and TRBJ1-2, with 9 bases that match TRBD1. Germline V lookup: CDR1 MDHEN, CDR2 SYDVKM. The V gene end was trimmed by 6 bases and the J gene end by 7 bases; junction bases not matched to a gene: 9. The CDR3 totals 14 residues. CDR3 sequence (DNA): TGTGCCAGCAGGGCGTTGGGGACAGGGTCTGGCTACACCTTC. Protein product: CASRALGTGSGYTF.

The chain has TRBV6-5 and TRBJ1-3; D may be TRBD1 (6 bases). The germline gives CDR1 MNHEY, CDR2 SVGAGI. The length of the CDR3 is 14 residues. V dropped 10 bases and J dropped 0 bases, with 13 bases sitting between them. The CDR3 DNA reads as TGTGCCACTAACCAGGGGATCTCTGGAAACACCATATATTTT. This encodes CATNQGISGNTIYF.

The rearrangement links TRBV6-6 to TRBJ2-7, with 8 bases identical to TRBD2. The germline V gene has CDR1 MNHNY and CDR2 SVGAGI (reference sequence). The CDR3 has 15 amino acids. V lost 2 bases, J lost 3 bases, and 6 bases stayed unmatched. CDR3 DNA sequence: TGTGCCAGCAGTTACGGGGCGGGAGGCTTCTACGAGCAGTACTTC. Protein: CASSYGAGGFYEQYF.

The V gene is TRBV5-4, the J gene TRBJ2-1; D call uncertain. Trimming cost V 3 bases and J 6 bases, with 10 bases left between them. The CDR3 covers 13 residues. The V gene's germline CDR1 is SGHNT and CDR2 YYREEE (reference sequence). The CDR3 here is CASSSRLANEQFF. CDR3 nucleotide sequence: TGTGCCAGCAGCTCCCGACTGGCCAATGAGCAGTTCTTC.

The chain recombines TRBV18 with TRBJ1-6, with a possible D match to TRBD1 (5 bases). Deletions cut 6 bases from V and 0 bases from J, with 9 bases between. The CDR3 runs 15 residues. Germline CDR1 and CDR2: KGHSH and LQKENI. This chain's CDR3 is CASSPTVSYNSPLHF. The CDR3 nucleotides read TGTGCCAGCTCGCCGACAGTCTCCTATAATTCACCCCTCCACTTT. The whole variable domain, filled in from reference TRBV18 and TRBJ1-6, reads NAGVMQNPRHLVRRRGQEARLRCSPMKGHSHVYWYRQLPEEGLKFMVYLQKENIIDESGMPKERFSAEFPKEGPSILRIQQVVRGDSAAYFCASSPTVSYNSPLHFGNGTRLTVT.

This clone was counted once. The chain joins TRBV5-1 to TRBJ2-3; 8 bases are a match to TRBD1. Germline V gene lookup returns CDR1 SGHRS and CDR2 YFSETQ. This CDR3 is built from 15 residues. J lost 3 bases, V lost 1 base, and 4 bases had no gene match. CDR3 in amino acids: CASSLTGGKTDTQYF. The DNA for the CDR3 is TGCGCCAGCAGCTTGACAGGGGGAAAGACAGATACGCAGTATTTT.